This entry lists 31 T cell receptor beta chains sequenced from one sample in a study of CD8 T cells in Susac syndrome. Random hexamers were used to reverse transcribe the RNA input (about 0.5 to 1 ug). TCRdb redid the calling of the immunoSEQ multiplex PCR reads with MiXCR, one entry per CDR3 protein. This table has fewer than 150,000 distinct CDR3 sequences, approximately 90% appearing once. The sequenced material came from CD8+ T cells from PBMCs. These receptors originate from a human donor with multiple sclerosis.

This sequence joins TRBV7-2 and TRBJ2-7; D may be TRBD1 or TRBD2 (5 bases each). V was clipped by 5 bases and J by 3 bases, with 14 bases between them. The CDR3 length is 14 residues. Germline V lookup: CDR1 SGHTA, CDR2 FQGNSA. CDR3 sequence reads: CASSPSMRGYEQYF. CDR3 bases: TGTGCCAGCAGCCCTTCTATGAGGGGCTACGAGCAGTACTTC.

The rearrangement uses TRBV20-1 and TRBJ1-1; maybe TRBD1 (5 bases). Between the trimmed V and J ends, which lost 0 bases and 4 bases, there was a span of 15 bases. This CDR3 contains 15 residues. Germline CDR1 and CDR2: DFQATT and SNEGSKA (reference sequence). CDR3 nucleotide sequence: TGCAGTGCTAGAGATCTTCGGGGGATGAGCACTGAAGCTTTCTTT. It specifies CSARDLRGMSTEAFF.

The chain links TRBV7-9 to TRBJ1-5, with D perhaps TRBD1 (5 bases). CDR1 and CDR2 (germline): SEHNR, FQNEAQ (reference sequence). V was pared by 3 bases and J by 4 bases, with 10 bases between. This CDR3 region has 14 residues. In DNA form, the CDR3 reads TGTGCCAGCAGCTTCGGGGAGGGGAATCAGCCCCAGCATTTT. It is translated as CASSFGEGNQPQHF.

The J gene is TRBJ2-7, the V gene TRBV6-5; no definite D call. Germline values: CDR1 MNHEY, CDR2 SVGAGI. The V gene lost 4 bases and the J gene lost 2 bases, with 12 bases spanning the gap. There are 14 residues in the CDR3. The CDR3 DNA sequence: TGTGCCAGCAGTTCCTCCGATACAACCTACGAGCAGTACTTC. It translates to CASSSSDTTYEQYF.

This chain uses TRBV27 with TRBJ2-7, with unresolved D. Per the germline V gene, CDR1 is MNHEY and CDR2 is SMNVEV (reference sequence). V lost 6 bases, J lost 0 bases, and 9 bases lay in between. The CDR3 sequence is 13 residues long. In nucleotides, the CDR3 is TGTGCCAGCAGGTTAACCGGCTCCTACGAGCAGTACTTC. It codes for CASRLTGSYEQYF.

This chain joins TRBV20-1 and TRBJ2-1, with 14 bases identical to TRBD2. V dropped 5 bases and J dropped 1; count of bases not matched to a gene: 7. CDR3 length: 17 amino acids. The germline CDR1 and CDR2 sequences are DFQATT and SNEGSKA (reference sequence). In DNA, the CDR3 is TGCAGTGCTCCGGGACTAGCGGGAGAGCGGTCCTACAATGAGCAGTTCTTC. Protein sequence: CSAPGLAGERSYNEQFF.

The V call is TRBV5-1, the J call TRBJ2-3; 7 nucleotides line up with TRBD2. CDR1 and CDR2 from the germline V gene are SGHRS and YFSETQ. The CDR3 contains 14 residues. The J segment lost 4 bases and the V segment lost 5 bases, leaving 7 bases of the junction unmatched. CDR3 sequence: CASSTREGPDTQYF. Written as DNA, the CDR3 is TGCGCCAGCAGTACAAGGGAGGGTCCAGATACGCAGTATTTT.

This clonotype was found a few times. This rearrangement joins TRBV18 to TRBJ2-7; TRBD1 agrees at 7 bases. The CDR3 length is 15 residues. Trimming took 2 bases from V and 1 from J; bases not matched to a gene: 5. Per the germline V gene, CDR1 is KGHSH and CDR2 is LQKENI. The DNA for the CDR3 is TGTGCCAGCTCACCAGGGACAGAGAAATCCTACGAGCAGTACTTC. It specifies CASSPGTEKSYEQYF.

The chain joins TRBV7-9 to TRBJ2-7; D remains ambiguous. Germline CDR1 SEHNR, CDR2 FQNEAQ (reference sequence). The CDR3 runs to 15 residues. Trimming removed 4 bases from V and 7 bases from J, with 20 bases in between. CDR3 amino acids: CASSSVDGPYMEQYF. The CDR3 coding sequence is TGTGCCAGCAGCTCTGTGGACGGTCCGTACATGGAGCAGTACTTC.

The V gene is TRBV4-3, the J gene TRBJ1-1; the D is unclear. With 1 base removed from V and 0 bases from J, the gap between germline ends came to 9 bases. This CDR3 spans 15 amino acids. Germline CDR1 LGHNA, CDR2 YSLEER. CDR3 sequence reads: CASSQVSTLNTEAFF. The CDR3, as DNA: TGCGCCAGCAGCCAAGTCTCGACTTTGAACACTGAAGCTTTCTTT.

The V call is TRBV12-3 or TRBV12-4, the J call TRBJ1-1; 8 bases line up with TRBD1. The CDR3 loop spans 14 amino acids. V shed 6 bases, J shed 1 base, and the junction held 4 bases outside the gene matches. DNA for the CDR3: TGTGCCAGCAGGGCCGGACAGGGGAACACTGAAGCTTTCTTT. Protein: CASRAGQGNTEAFF.

This chain connects TRBV11-2 to TRBJ2-1; D could derive from TRBD1 or TRBD2 (5 bases each). The CDR3 spans 14 residues. CDR1 and CDR2 from the germline V gene are SGHAT and FQNNGV. V shed 3 bases and J shed 5 bases, with 11 bases lying between them. The CDR3 is CASSFRDANNEQFF. The CDR3 DNA is TGTGCCAGCAGCTTCCGGGACGCCAACAATGAGCAGTTCTTC.

This clonotype was counted once. The gene calls are TRBV5-4 and TRBJ2-5, with 8 bases identical to TRBD2. Trimming cost V 1 base and J 0 bases; bases outside gene matches: 14. CDR3 length: 19 residues. The V gene's germline CDR1 is SGHNT and CDR2 YYREEE (reference sequence). The CDR3 DNA follows: TGTGCCAGCAGCTTGATTCACGCCGGGTCACTAGCGGACCAAGAGACCCAGTACTTC. Protein product: CASSLIHAGSLADQETQYF.

The V gene is TRBV7-8, the J gene TRBJ2-1; 12 nucleotides align to TRBD2. Germline CDR1 is SGHVS and CDR2 is FQNEAQ. Losses at the gene ends were 5 bases for V and 2 bases for J; bases not matched to a gene: 7. This CDR3 has 17 amino acids. This CDR3 reads CASSGPGLAGPYNEQFF. CDR3 sequence (DNA): TGTGCCAGCAGCGGACCGGGACTAGCGGGCCCCTACAATGAGCAGTTCTTC.

This chain connects TRBV24-1 to TRBJ2-1, with TRBD2 matching over 9 bases. V gave up 3 bases and J gave up 9 bases; unmatched junction bases: 5. The germline V gene has CDR1 KGHDR and CDR2 SFDVKD. The CDR3 runs 14 residues. The CDR3 sequence: CATSDPGLAPEQFF. CDR3 bases: TGTGCCACCAGTGATCCGGGACTAGCCCCTGAGCAGTTCTTC.

V and J are TRBV7-9 and TRBJ2-5; TRBD2 aligns across 7 bases. Per germline, CDR1 SEHNR and CDR2 FQNEAQ (reference sequence). The V gene end was trimmed by 5 bases and the J gene end by 6 bases; junction bases not matched to a gene: 12. This CDR3 comprises 15 residues. The CDR3, as DNA: TGTGCCAGCAGCCCGGGGGAGGGAGGGACGAAGACCCAGTACTTC. Protein: CASSPGEGGTKTQYF.

The V call is TRBV4-3, the J call TRBJ2-7; TRBD2 aligns across 14 bases. This CDR3 is built from 15 residues. Germline lookup yields CDR1 LGHNA and CDR2 YSLEER. The ends lost 1 base at V and 6 bases at J; junction bases unmatched: 2. CDR3 bases: TGCGCCAGCAGCCAAGGGGGGACTAGCGGGAGCGAGCAGTACTTC. Translating gives CASSQGGTSGSEQYF.

This clonotype occurred once. The chain recombines TRBV4-3 with TRBJ1-1, with TRBD1 as a possible D gene (5 bases). The CDR3 has 15 amino acids. V dropped 2 bases and J dropped 0 bases, with 10 bases sitting between them. Germline V gives CDR1 LGHNA, CDR2 YSLEER. The CDR3 spells CASSQTGTVNTEAFF. CDR3 DNA: TGCGCCAGCAGCCAAACCGGGACGGTGAACACTGAAGCTTTCTTT.

This chain uses TRBV7-8 with TRBJ2-1; D is ambiguous. Trimming removed 1 base at V and 12 bases at J, with 16 bases between. Germline V gene data show CDR1 as SGHVS and CDR2 as FQNEAQ. The CDR3 covers 14 residues. This CDR3 is CASSLGINSNPQFF. As DNA, the CDR3 is TGTGCCAGCAGCTTAGGTATAAATTCCAACCCGCAGTTCTTC.

This chain joins TRBV2 and TRBJ2-1; D is unresolved. Per germline, CDR1 SNHLY and CDR2 FYNNEI. The CDR3 is 11 residues long. V lost 11 bases, J lost 4 bases, and 9 bases lay in between. Here the CDR3 DNA reads TGTGCCCTCGAGGATTACAATGAGCAGTTCTTC. It specifies CALEDYNEQFF.

The J gene is TRBJ2-7, the V gene TRBV4-2; D unclear. The CDR3 contains 13 residues. V was trimmed by 0 bases and J by 4 bases, leaving 7 bases between them. From germline, CDR1 is LGHNA and CDR2 YNFKEQ. The CDR3 is CASSQDTRYEQYF. CDR3 bases: TGTGCCAGCAGCCAAGATACCCGTTACGAGCAGTACTTC.

This clonotype was detected only a few times. V usage is TRBV7-6 and J usage is TRBJ2-7; tentatively, D is TRBD2 (6 bases). CDR3 length: 14 amino acids. V gave up 0 bases and J gave up 7 bases, with 13 bases separating them. Looked up from germline, CDR1 is SGHVS and CDR2 is FNYEAQ. The chain's CDR3 is CASSLALGGGEQYF. The CDR3 nucleotides read TGTGCCAGCAGCTTAGCTCTCGGGGGAGGAGAGCAGTACTTC.

The CDR3: CASSWAYEQYF. CDR3 nucleotides: TGTGCCAGCAGTTGGGCCTACGAGCAGTACTTC. The chain uses TRBV6-2 or TRBV6-3 and TRBJ2-7; D gene uncertain. Germline lookup yields CDR1 MNHEY and CDR2 SVGEGT. The germline V and J ends were trimmed by 4 bases and 2 bases, with 3 bases remaining between them. The CDR3 consists of 11 residues.

The gene calls are TRBV19 and TRBJ2-1; D call uncertain. Germline V gene lookup returns CDR1 LNHDA and CDR2 SQIVND (reference sequence). V was cut by 3 bases and J by 3 bases, with 9 bases left in between. CDR3 length equals 14 residues. This CDR3 is CASSIDPGYNEQFF. DNA for the CDR3: TGTGCCAGTAGTATTGATCCCGGCTACAATGAGCAGTTCTTC.

The chain carries TRBV7-2 and TRBJ1-1; a possible D gene is TRBD1 (5 bases). V was clipped by 3 bases and J by 5 bases, with 13 bases between them. The CDR3 runs 14 residues. CDR1 and CDR2 (germline): SGHTA, FQGNSA. The CDR3 bases are TGTGCCAGCAGCTTGAGGGCAGGGAGGACTGAAGCTTTCTTT. Encoded protein: CASSLRAGRTEAFF.

The genes are TRBV2 and TRBJ1-1, with a possible D match to TRBD1 (5 bases). This CDR3 comprises 12 residues. V lost 4 bases to trimming and J lost 8 bases, with 11 bases between them. The germline CDR1 and CDR2 sequences are SNHLY and FYNNEI. The CDR3 nucleotides are TGTGCCAGCAGTGTTACATGGGGCGAAGCTTTCTTT. It codes for CASSVTWGEAFF.

V gene TRBV3-1 combines with J gene TRBJ2-1; possible D gene TRBD2, 5 bases. The CDR3 consists of 13 residues. The V end lost 3 bases, the J end lost 7 bases, and 10 bases lay between the germline ends. Germline V CDR1 and CDR2: LGHDT, YNNKEL (reference sequence). DNA of the CDR3: TGTGCCAGCAGCCAGTTAAGGGAGAATGAGCAGTTCTTC. Its translation is CASSQLRENEQFF.

The chain employs TRBV18 and TRBJ2-7, with no clear D. Germline-derived CDR1 and CDR2 are KGHSH and LQKENI. V lost 1 base to trimming and J lost 0 bases, with 10 bases between them. The CDR3 spans 15 residues. CDR3 coding DNA: TGTGCCAGCTCACCACGAGCGAGACTCTCCTACGAGCAGTACTTC. Protein: CASSPRARLSYEQYF.

The chain combines TRBV3-1 with TRBJ1-1; 8 bases are shared with TRBD1. The CDR3 length is 15 residues. Losses at the gene ends were 5 bases for V and 5 bases for J; bases not matched to a gene: 10. Germline loops: CDR1 LGHDT, CDR2 YNNKEL (reference sequence). CDR3 nucleotides: TGTGCCAGCAGCATCCGGACAGGGAGATATACTGAAGCTTTCTTT. Encoded protein: CASSIRTGRYTEAFF.

The chain uses TRBV9 and TRBJ1-1, with 7 nucleotides matching TRBD1. Trimming cost V 3 bases and J 2 bases; bases outside gene matches: 10. In germline, CDR1 is SGDLS, CDR2 YYNGEE. This CDR3 region has 16 residues. Here the CDR3 reads CASSAGAGQYNTEAFF. The CDR3 DNA reads TGTGCCAGCAGCGCCGGGGCGGGACAGTACAACACTGAAGCTTTCTTT.

The chain combines TRBV27 with TRBJ2-2; tentatively, D is TRBD2 (6 bases). Trimming left V 6 bases short and J 4 bases short, with 15 bases between. Per the germline V gene, CDR1 is MNHEY and CDR2 is SMNVEV (reference sequence). The CDR3 loop spans 15 amino acids. The CDR3 region has the DNA TGTGCCAGCAGCTCGCCATGGGGAGGCACCGGGGAGCTGTTTTTT. As protein: CASSSPWGGTGELFF.